Shown below are 7 T cell receptor beta chains from a single sample sequenced in a study of glioma-infiltrating T cells after dendritic cell vaccination. TCRdb's table, derived via immunoSEQ multiplex PCR, lists solely in-frame clones and lacks some. The sample carries more than 85,000 clones, approximately 81% recorded once. The sample consisted of blood, taken before dendritic cell vaccination. The receptors were sampled from a human donor with glioblastoma.

This rearrangement joins TRBV4-1 to TRBJ1-1; 8 nucleotides align to TRBD1. V lost 7 bases and J lost 11; bases outside the gene matches: 18. This CDR3 region has 15 residues. CDR1 and CDR2 from the germline V gene are MGHRA and YSYEKL. Written as DNA, the CDR3 is TGCGCCAGCACCCTAACCGGGCAGGGGGCGTCCGACGCTTTCTTT. Amino acid sequence: CASTLTGQGASDAFF.

This chain uses TRBV7-6 with TRBJ2-6; maybe TRBD2 (5 bases). The CDR3 is made up of 16 amino acids. The germline CDR1 and CDR2 sequences are SGHVS and FNYEAQ. V was trimmed by 1 base and J by 2 bases, leaving 9 bases between them. The CDR3 sequence: CASSLGIGAGANVLTF. CDR3 DNA sequence: TGTGCCAGCAGCTTAGGGATCGGGGCTGGGGCCAACGTCCTGACTTTC.

The chain has TRBV4-1 and TRBJ2-5, with D possibly TRBD1 on 6 matching bases. CDR3 length: 18 amino acids. Germline CDR1 is MGHRA and CDR2 is YSYEKL. V was shortened by 1 base and J by 2 bases, with 20 bases between the two germline ends. CDR3 sequence (DNA): TGCGCCAGCAGCCAAGGAGGGAGACTTGGGCAGGGGCAAGAGACCCAGTACTTC. It is translated as CASSQGGRLGQGQETQYF.

The chain employs TRBV9 and TRBJ2-5, with D tentatively TRBD2 (6 bases). The germline gives CDR1 SGDLS, CDR2 YYNGEE. This CDR3 contains 15 residues. V was clipped by 3 bases and J by 5 bases, with 17 bases between them. The CDR3 spells CASSARAAGGETQYF. CDR3 nucleotides: TGTGCCAGCAGCGCGAGGGCAGCCGGAGGGGAGACCCAGTACTTC.

The chain links TRBV9 to TRBJ1-3; unclear D gene. V was shortened by 2 bases and J by 4 bases, with 16 bases between the two germline ends. The CDR3 contains 16 residues. CDR1 is SGDLS, CDR2 YYNGEE, per germline. Written as DNA, the CDR3 is TGTGCCAGCAGCGTGGGAGGGCCCGCCATCGGAAACACCATATATTTT. This codes for CASSVGGPAIGNTIYF.

V usage is TRBV29-1 and J usage is TRBJ1-1; 7 nucleotides match TRBD1. The ends lost 5 bases at V and 1 base at J; junction bases unmatched: 4. This CDR3 comprises 13 residues. In germline, CDR1 is SQVTM, CDR2 ANQGSEA. The CDR3: CSVTDRRNTEAFF. The CDR3 nucleotides read TGCAGCGTTACGGACAGGAGGAACACTGAAGCTTTCTTT.

V is TRBV29-1 and J is TRBJ1-3, with no clear D. V was clipped by 4 bases and J by 0 bases, with 7 bases between them. CDR1 and CDR2 from the germline V gene are SQVTM and ANQGSEA. The length of the CDR3 is 13 residues. In DNA, the CDR3 is TGCAGCGTTGCCGCCAGCTCTGGAAACACCATATATTTT. Protein product: CSVAASSGNTIYF.